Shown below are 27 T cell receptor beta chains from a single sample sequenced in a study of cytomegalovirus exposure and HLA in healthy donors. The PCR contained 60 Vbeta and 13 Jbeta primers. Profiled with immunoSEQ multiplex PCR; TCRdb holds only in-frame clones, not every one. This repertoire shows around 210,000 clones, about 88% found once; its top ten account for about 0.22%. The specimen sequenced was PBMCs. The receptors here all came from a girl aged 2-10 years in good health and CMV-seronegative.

The CDR3 spells CASSQRLASHEQYF. The DNA for the CDR3 is TGTGCCAGCAGCCAACGTCTAGCGTCCCACGAGCAGTACTTC. This sequence joins TRBV14 and TRBJ2-7; a possible D gene is TRBD2 (6 bases). CDR1 is SGHDN, CDR2 FVKESK, per germline. CDR3 size: 14 residues. V lost 2 bases, J lost 5 bases, and 13 bases lay in between.

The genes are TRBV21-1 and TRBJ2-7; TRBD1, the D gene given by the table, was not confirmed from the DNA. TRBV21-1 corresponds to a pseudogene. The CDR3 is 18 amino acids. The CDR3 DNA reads TGTGCCAGCAGTAAATACAAGGAGAGTCGTGGGGGCTACTACGAGCAGTACTTC. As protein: CASSKYKESRGGYYEQYF.

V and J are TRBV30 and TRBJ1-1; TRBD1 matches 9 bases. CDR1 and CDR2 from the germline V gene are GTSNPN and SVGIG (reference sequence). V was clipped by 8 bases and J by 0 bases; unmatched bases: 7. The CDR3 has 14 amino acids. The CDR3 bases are TGTGCCGGAACAGGGGGCTGGATGAACACTGAAGCTTTCTTT. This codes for CAGTGGWMNTEAFF.

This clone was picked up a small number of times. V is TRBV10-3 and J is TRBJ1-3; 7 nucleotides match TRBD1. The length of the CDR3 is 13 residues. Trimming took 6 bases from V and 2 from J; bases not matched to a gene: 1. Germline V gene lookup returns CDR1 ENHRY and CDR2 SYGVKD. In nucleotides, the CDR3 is TGTGCCATCAGGCAGGGGGCTGGAAACACCATATATTTT. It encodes CAIRQGAGNTIYF.

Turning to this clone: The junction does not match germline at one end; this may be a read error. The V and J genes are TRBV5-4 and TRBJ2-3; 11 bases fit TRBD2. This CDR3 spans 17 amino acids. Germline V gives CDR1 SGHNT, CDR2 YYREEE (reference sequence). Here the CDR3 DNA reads TGTGCCAGCTTTAGTACTAGCGGGGGAGTTGGCACAGATATGCAGTATTTT. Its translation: CASFSTSGGVGTDMQYF.

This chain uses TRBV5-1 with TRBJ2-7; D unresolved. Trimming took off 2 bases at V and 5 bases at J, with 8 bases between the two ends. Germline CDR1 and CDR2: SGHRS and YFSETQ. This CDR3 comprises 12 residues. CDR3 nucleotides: TGCGCCAGCAGCTTCATGTTTCACGAGCAGTACTTC. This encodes CASSFMFHEQYF.

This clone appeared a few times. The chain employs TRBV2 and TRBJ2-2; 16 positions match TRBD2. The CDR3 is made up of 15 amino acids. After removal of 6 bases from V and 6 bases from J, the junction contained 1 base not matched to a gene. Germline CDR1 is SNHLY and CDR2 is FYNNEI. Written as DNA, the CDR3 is TGTGCCAGCAGGGGACTAGCGGGGGGGTCCGGGGAGCTGTTTTTT. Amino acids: CASRGLAGGSGELFF.

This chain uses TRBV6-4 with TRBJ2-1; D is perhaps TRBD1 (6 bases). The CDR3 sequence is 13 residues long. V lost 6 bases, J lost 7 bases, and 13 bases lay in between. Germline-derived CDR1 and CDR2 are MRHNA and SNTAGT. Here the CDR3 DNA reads TGTGCCAGCAGACCCCCGCAGGGGAATGAGCAGTTCTTC. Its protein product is CASRPPQGNEQFF.

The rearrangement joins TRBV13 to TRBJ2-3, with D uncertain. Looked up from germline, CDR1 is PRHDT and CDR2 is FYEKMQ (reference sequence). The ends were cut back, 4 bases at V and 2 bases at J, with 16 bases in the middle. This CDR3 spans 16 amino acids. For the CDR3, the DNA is TGTGCCAGCAGCTCCACGTCTAGAAGCTACACAGATACGCAGTATTTT. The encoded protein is CASSSTSRSYTDTQYF.

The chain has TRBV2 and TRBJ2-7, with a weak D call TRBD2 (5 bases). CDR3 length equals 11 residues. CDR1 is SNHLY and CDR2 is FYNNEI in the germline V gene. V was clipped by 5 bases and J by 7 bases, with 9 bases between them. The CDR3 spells CASSTRSEQYF. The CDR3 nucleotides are TGTGCCAGCAGTACTAGGTCGGAGCAGTACTTC. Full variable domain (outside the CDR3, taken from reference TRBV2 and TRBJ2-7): EPEVTQTPSHQVTQMGQEVILRCVPISNHLYFYWYRQILGQKVEFLVSFYNNEISEKSEIFDDQFSVERPDGSNFTLKIRSTKLEDSAMYFCASSTRSEQYFGPGTRLTVT.

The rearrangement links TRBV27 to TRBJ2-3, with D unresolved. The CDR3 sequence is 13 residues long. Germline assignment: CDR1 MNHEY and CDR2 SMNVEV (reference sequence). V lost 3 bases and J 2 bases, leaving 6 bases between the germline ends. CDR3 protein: CASSLSDTDTQYF. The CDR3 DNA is TGTGCCAGCAGTTTGTCAGACACAGATACGCAGTATTTT.

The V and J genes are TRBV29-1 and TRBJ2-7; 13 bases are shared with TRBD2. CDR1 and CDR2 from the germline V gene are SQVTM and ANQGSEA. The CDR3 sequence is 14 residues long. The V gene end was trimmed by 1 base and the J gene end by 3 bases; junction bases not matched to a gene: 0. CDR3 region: CSVEGTSGGYEQYF. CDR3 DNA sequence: TGCAGCGTTGAAGGGACTAGCGGGGGCTACGAGCAGTACTTC.

The CDR3 DNA follows: TGTGCCAGCAGCAAAGTTGAGGGACAGGGGGCGGGTGGCTACACCTTC. Residues: CASSKVEGQGAGGYTF. The rearrangement links TRBV21-1 to TRBJ1-2; the table's D call TRBD1 went unverified against the DNA. TRBV21-1 is a recognized pseudogene. The length of the CDR3 is 16 residues.

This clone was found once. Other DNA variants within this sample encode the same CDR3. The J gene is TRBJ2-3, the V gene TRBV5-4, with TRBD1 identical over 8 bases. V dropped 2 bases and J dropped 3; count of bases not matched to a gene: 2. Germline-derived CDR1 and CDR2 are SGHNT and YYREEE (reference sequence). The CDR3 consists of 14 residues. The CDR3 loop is CASSLDRGTDTQYF. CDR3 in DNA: TGTGCCAGCAGCTTAGACAGGGGAACAGATACGCAGTATTTT.

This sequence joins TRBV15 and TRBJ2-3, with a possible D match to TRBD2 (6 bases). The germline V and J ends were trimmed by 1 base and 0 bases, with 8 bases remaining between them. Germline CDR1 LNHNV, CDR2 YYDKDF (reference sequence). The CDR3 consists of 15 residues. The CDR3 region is CATSRGGGSTDTQYF. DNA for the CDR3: TGTGCCACCAGCAGAGGAGGAGGGAGCACAGATACGCAGTATTTT.

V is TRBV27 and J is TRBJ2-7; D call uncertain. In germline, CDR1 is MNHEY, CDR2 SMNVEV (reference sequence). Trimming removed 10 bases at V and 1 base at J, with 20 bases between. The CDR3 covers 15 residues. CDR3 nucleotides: TGTGCCACCCGAGAGATAGCCTTACGTTCCTACGAGCAGTACTTC. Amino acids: CATREIALRSYEQYF.

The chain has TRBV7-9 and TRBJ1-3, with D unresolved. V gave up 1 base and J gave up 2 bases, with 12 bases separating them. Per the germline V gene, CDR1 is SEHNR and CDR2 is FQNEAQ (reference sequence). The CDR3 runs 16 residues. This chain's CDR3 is CASSLVLPGTGNTIYF. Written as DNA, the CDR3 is TGTGCCAGCAGCTTAGTGCTGCCCGGGACTGGAAACACCATATATTTT.

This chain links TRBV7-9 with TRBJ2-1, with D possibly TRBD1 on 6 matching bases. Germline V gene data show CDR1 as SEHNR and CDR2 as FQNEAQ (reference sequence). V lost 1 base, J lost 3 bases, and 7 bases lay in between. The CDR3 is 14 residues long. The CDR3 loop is CASSLEGGYNEQFF. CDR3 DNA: TGTGCCAGCAGCTTAGAAGGGGGCTACAATGAGCAGTTCTTC.

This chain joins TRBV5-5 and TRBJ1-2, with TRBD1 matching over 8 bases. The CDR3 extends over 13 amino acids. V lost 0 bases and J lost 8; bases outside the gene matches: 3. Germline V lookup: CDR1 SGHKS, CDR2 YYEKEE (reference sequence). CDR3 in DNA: TGTGCCAGCAGCTTGGTGTCAGGGGGCGGCTACACCTTC. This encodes CASSLVSGGGYTF.

The CDR3 is CASSKTSGQETQYF. CDR3 in DNA: TGTGCCAGCAGCAAGACTAGCGGCCAAGAGACCCAGTACTTC. The chain has TRBV5-4 and TRBJ2-5; 9 nucleotides align to TRBD2. Per germline, CDR1 SGHNT and CDR2 YYREEE (reference sequence). The CDR3 consists of 14 residues. The V gene end was trimmed by 4 bases and the J gene end by 1 base; junction bases not matched to a gene: 2.

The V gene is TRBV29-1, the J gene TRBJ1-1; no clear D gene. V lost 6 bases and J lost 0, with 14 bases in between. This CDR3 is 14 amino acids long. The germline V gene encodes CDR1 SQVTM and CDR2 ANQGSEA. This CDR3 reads CSVKLIIMNTEAFF. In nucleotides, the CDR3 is TGCAGCGTCAAGCTAATTATAATGAACACTGAAGCTTTCTTT.

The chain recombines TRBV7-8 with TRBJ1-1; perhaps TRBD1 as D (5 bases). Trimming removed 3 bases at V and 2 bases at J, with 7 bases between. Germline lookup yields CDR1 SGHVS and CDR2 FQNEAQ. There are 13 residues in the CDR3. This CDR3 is CASSFGGNTEAFF. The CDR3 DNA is TGTGCCAGCAGCTTCGGGGGTAACACTGAAGCTTTCTTT.

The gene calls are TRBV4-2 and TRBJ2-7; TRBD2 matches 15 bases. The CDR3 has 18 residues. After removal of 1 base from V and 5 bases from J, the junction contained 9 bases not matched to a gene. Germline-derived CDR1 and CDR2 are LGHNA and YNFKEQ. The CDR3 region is CASSQGAGLAGGRNEQYF. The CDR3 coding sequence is TGTGCCAGCAGCCAAGGCGCCGGACTAGCGGGGGGGCGGAACGAGCAGTACTTC.

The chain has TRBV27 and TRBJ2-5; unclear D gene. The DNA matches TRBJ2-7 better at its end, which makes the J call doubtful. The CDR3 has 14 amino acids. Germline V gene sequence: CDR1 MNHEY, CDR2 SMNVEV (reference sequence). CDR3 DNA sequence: TGTGCCAGCAGTATCAACCGGGTCTTCTACGAGCAGTACTTC. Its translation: CASSINRVFYEQYF.

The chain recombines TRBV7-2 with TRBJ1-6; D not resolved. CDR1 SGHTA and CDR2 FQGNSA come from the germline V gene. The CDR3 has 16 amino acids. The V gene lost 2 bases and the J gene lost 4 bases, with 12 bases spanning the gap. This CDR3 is CASSLSSTVYNSPLHF. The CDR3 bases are TGTGCCAGCAGCTTATCGTCAACGGTATATAATTCACCCCTCCACTTT.

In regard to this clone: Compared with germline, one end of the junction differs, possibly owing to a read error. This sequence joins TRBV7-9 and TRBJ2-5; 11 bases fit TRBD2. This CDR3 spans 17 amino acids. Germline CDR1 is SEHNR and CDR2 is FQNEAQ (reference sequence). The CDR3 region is CSSSLGEVASGRETQYF. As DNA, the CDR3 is TGTTCCAGCAGCTTAGGGGAGGTGGCTAGCGGGAGGGAGACCCAGTACTTC.

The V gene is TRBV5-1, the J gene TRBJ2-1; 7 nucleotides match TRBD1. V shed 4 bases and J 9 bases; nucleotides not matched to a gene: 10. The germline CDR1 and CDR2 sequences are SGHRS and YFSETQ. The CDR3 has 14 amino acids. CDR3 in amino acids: CASSTGQADSEQFF. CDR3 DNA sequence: TGCGCCAGCAGCACCGGACAGGCAGACAGTGAGCAGTTCTTC.